One and the same sample provided the 9 T cell receptor beta chains below, sequenced in a study of identical twins. From the 5' RACE reads, TCRdb called clonotypes with MiXCR, one entry per CDR3 protein. The sample yields under 900,000 distinct CDR3 sequences, 10% to 15% seen once. These same data were also listed under a study on yellow fever vaccine responses in identical twins.

Sample: PBMCs. The receptors originated from a woman aged 18-29 years in good health.

This clonotype showed up many times. This chain links TRBV12-3 or TRBV12-4 with TRBJ1-5; unclear D gene. This CDR3 has 14 amino acids. Trimming removed 3 bases from V and 0 bases from J, with 6 bases in between. The CDR3 is CASSFGTSNQPQHF. CDR3 nucleotides: TGTGCCAGCAGTTTTGGCACTAGCAATCAGCCCCAGCATTTT.

This chain links TRBV12-3 or TRBV12-4 with TRBJ2-5; D is possibly TRBD1 (6 bases). V shed 0 bases and J shed 7 bases, with 15 bases lying between them. The CDR3 has 15 residues. The CDR3: CASSLAGTSSWTQYF. CDR3 in DNA: TGTGCCAGCAGTTTAGCCGGGACATCTTCGTGGACCCAGTACTTC.

This clonotype came up a few times. The V gene is TRBV11-2, the J gene TRBJ2-2; 10 bases map to TRBD2. There are 17 residues in the CDR3. V shed 0 bases, J shed 6 bases, and the junction held 7 bases outside the gene matches. Germline V gene sequence: CDR1 SGHAT, CDR2 FQNNGV. This chain's CDR3 is CASSLEERGGFAGELFF. The CDR3 DNA follows: TGTGCCAGCAGCTTAGAGGAGCGGGGGGGTTTTGCCGGGGAGCTGTTTTTT.

There are a few counts of this clonotype. The chain is built from TRBV7-2 and TRBJ1-5; a possible D gene is TRBD1 (5 bases). This CDR3 comprises 14 residues. Trimming left V 2 bases short and J 5 bases short, with 10 bases between. CDR1 SGHTA and CDR2 FQGNSA come from the germline V gene. In nucleotides, the CDR3 is TGTGCCAGCAGCTTATATGGGGCAGATCAGCCCCAGCATTTT. Translating it yields CASSLYGADQPQHF.

This clonotype was detected only a few times. The V and J genes are TRBV6-1 and TRBJ1-1, with D hard to call. V shed 4 bases and J shed 3 bases, with 6 bases lying between them. This CDR3 comprises 12 residues. CDR1 is MNHNS and CDR2 is SASEGT in the germline V gene. CDR3 residues: CASSARHTEAFF. The CDR3, as DNA: TGTGCCAGCAGTGCAAGGCACACTGAAGCTTTCTTT.

This clonotype was recorded a few times. This chain joins TRBV20-1 and TRBJ2-2; D is tentatively TRBD1 or TRBD2 (5 bases each). From germline, CDR1 is DFQATT and CDR2 SNEGSKA (reference sequence). V was pared by 3 bases and J by 8 bases, with 13 bases between. CDR3 size: 13 residues. CDR3 loop: CSARAEGRGELFF. The CDR3 nucleotides read TGCAGTGCTAGGGCAGAGGGGAGAGGGGAGCTGTTTTTT.

This clonotype was picked up a small number of times. V gene TRBV11-2 combines with J gene TRBJ2-1, with D possibly matching TRBD2 (5 bases). The germline V and J ends were trimmed by 0 bases and 15 bases, with 12 bases remaining between them. The CDR3 has 12 amino acids. CDR1 and CDR2 from the germline V gene are SGHAT and FQNNGV. Written as DNA, the CDR3 is TGTGCCAGCAGCTTAGATGCGGGTATAGGGTTCTTC. It translates to CASSLDAGIGFF.

This clonotype has only a few counts. This rearrangement joins TRBV7-2 to TRBJ2-1; 14 bases are a match to TRBD2. The germline gives CDR1 SGHTA, CDR2 FQGNSA. The CDR3 covers 16 residues. The V and J ends lost 4 bases and 10 bases, in that order; junction bases with no gene match: 9. The CDR3 here is CASSSAGTSGSWEQFF. For the CDR3, the DNA is TGTGCCAGCAGCTCGGCCGGGACTAGCGGGAGTTGGGAGCAGTTCTTC.

This chain links TRBV4-2 with TRBJ2-2; D is perhaps TRBD2 (6 bases). The CDR3 covers 15 residues. Germline-derived CDR1 and CDR2 are LGHNA and YNFKEQ. V lost 1 base, J lost 4 bases, and 10 bases lay in between. The CDR3, as DNA: TGTGCCAGCAGCCAAGTCATGGGGGGCACCGGGGAGCTGTTTTTT. Translating it yields CASSQVMGGTGELFF.